The 23 T cell receptor beta chains below were found in one sample sequenced in a study of blood T cell repertoires in COVID-19 (dated by TCRdb to the early 2020s). Libraries were constructed by the immunoSEQ multiplex PCR assay. TCRdb provides this immuneACCESS table in a form limited to in-frame rearrangements. Some clones are lacking; in checked studies, under half of them reflect an unresolved V gene, and why the rest are absent is not known. This sample holds about 120,000 clones; 65% to 85% were observed only once. The ten largest account for 1.9% of the sample. Input material: peripheral blood. Every receptor here comes from a man in his 70s with acute or convalescent COVID-19.

V gene TRBV7-2 combines with J gene TRBJ2-7; 8 bases fit TRBD2. The CDR3 has 16 amino acids. V shed 1 base, J shed 4 bases, and the junction held 9 bases outside the gene matches. Germline CDR1 and CDR2: SGHTA and FQGNSA. The chain's CDR3 is CASSLVAGGERYEQYF. The CDR3 nucleotides are TGTGCCAGCAGCTTAGTTGCGGGGGGTGAGCGGTACGAGCAGTACTTC.

The rearrangement links TRBV30 to TRBJ2-1; TRBD2 agrees at 7 bases. The ends lost 3 bases at V and 5 bases at J; junction bases unmatched: 7. Looked up from germline, CDR1 is GTSNPN and CDR2 is SVGIG (reference sequence). This CDR3 has 14 amino acids. The CDR3 sequence: CAWSPGLPHNEQFF. The CDR3 DNA sequence: TGTGCCTGGAGCCCGGGACTACCTCACAATGAGCAGTTCTTC.

This clone appeared a few times. The chain joins TRBV5-1 to TRBJ2-1, with a possible D match to TRBD1 (5 bases). CDR1 SGHRS and CDR2 YFSETQ come from the germline V gene. This CDR3 is 15 amino acids long. Trimming shortened V by 4 bases and J by 5 bases, and 16 bases separated the two germline ends. The CDR3 spells CASSVRPGLHNEQFF. The DNA of the CDR3 is TGCGCCAGCAGCGTGCGTCCAGGGCTACACAATGAGCAGTTCTTC.

This clone was recorded at least ten times. This chain uses TRBV11-2 with TRBJ1-1; perhaps TRBD1 as D (6 bases). Germline values: CDR1 SGHAT, CDR2 FQNNGV. The CDR3 is 15 residues long. Trimming shortened V by 0 bases and J by 4 bases, and 12 bases separated the two germline ends. Here the CDR3 reads CASSLEGALGTEAFF. In nucleotides, the CDR3 is TGTGCCAGCAGCTTAGAGGGGGCGCTGGGCACTGAAGCTTTCTTT.

The chain carries TRBV21-1 and TRBJ2-7; the table assigns TRBD1, which was not confirmed against the DNA. TRBV21-1 is an annotated pseudogene. There are 12 residues in the CDR3. The CDR3 bases are TGTGCCAGGTACCAGGGGGCTTACGAGCAGTACTTC. As protein: CARYQGAYEQYF.

The chain has TRBV7-8 and TRBJ2-7; 7 nucleotides align to TRBD2. From germline, CDR1 is SGHVS and CDR2 FQNEAQ. The CDR3 contains 15 residues. V dropped 5 bases and J dropped 3; count of bases not matched to a gene: 10. CDR3 sequence: CASSPGRGSFYEQYF. CDR3 nucleotide sequence: TGTGCCAGCAGCCCAGGGAGGGGCTCTTTCTACGAGCAGTACTTC.

This chain links TRBV13 with TRBJ1-1; 7 nucleotides agree with TRBD1. The trim removed 6 bases at V and 4 bases at J, leaving 17 bases unmatched. CDR1 PRHDT and CDR2 FYEKMQ come from the germline V gene (reference sequence). The CDR3 is made up of 17 amino acids. This CDR3 reads CASRTRGGAGGGTEAFF. CDR3 DNA: TGTGCCAGCAGGACGAGAGGGGGCGCCGGAGGTGGCACTGAAGCTTTCTTT.

This chain links TRBV10-3 with TRBJ2-7, with 7 positions matching TRBD2. Germline trimming cut 3 bases from V and 5 bases from J; bases unmatched to any gene: 10. The CDR3 is 15 residues long. Germline V gene data show CDR1 as ENHRY and CDR2 as SYGVKD. CDR3 nucleotide sequence: TGTGCCATCAGTGATTGGCAGGGACTAAATCACGAGCAGTACTTC. This codes for CAISDWQGLNHEQYF.

This clone turned up a few times. The chain employs TRBV7-8 and TRBJ2-2; 10 nucleotides agree with TRBD2. Germline CDR1 and CDR2: SGHVS and FQNEAQ. J lost 1 base, V lost 5 bases, and 4 bases had no gene match. This CDR3 is built from 16 residues. This chain's CDR3 is CASSPLAGVNTGELFF. The CDR3 nucleotides read TGTGCCAGCAGCCCGCTAGCGGGGGTGAACACCGGGGAGCTGTTTTTT.

V is TRBV4-1 and J is TRBJ2-7, with 8 bases matching TRBD1. Losses at the gene ends were 1 base for V and 5 bases for J; bases not matched to a gene: 4. CDR1 and CDR2 (germline): MGHRA, YSYEKL. This CDR3 region has 14 residues. As DNA, the CDR3 is TGCGCCAGCAGCCAAGGGACAGGGTGGGACGAGCAGTACTTC. Translated, it gives CASSQGTGWDEQYF.

This clone showed up just a few times. The rearrangement uses TRBV10-3 and TRBJ2-7, with D perhaps given as TRBD1 or TRBD2 (5 bases each). The CDR3 contains 14 residues. Germline V gene data show CDR1 as ENHRY and CDR2 as SYGVKD. The germline V and J ends were trimmed by 10 bases and 4 bases, with 20 bases remaining between them. The CDR3 DNA reads as TGTGCCAGCAGGGCGGGTGAGGCCCTTTACGAGCAGTACTTC. Translation gives CASRAGEALYEQYF.

This rearrangement joins TRBV6-5 to TRBJ1-3, with D possibly TRBD1 on 6 matching bases. The CDR3 has 13 residues. With 6 bases removed from V and 3 bases from J, the gap between germline ends came to 9 bases. Germline V gene sequence: CDR1 MNHEY, CDR2 SVGAGI. The CDR3 here is CASSRTVGNTIYF. The CDR3 DNA reads as TGTGCCAGCAGCAGGACAGTTGGAAACACCATATATTTT.

The V and J genes are TRBV9 and TRBJ2-1, with 13 positions matching TRBD2. The length of the CDR3 is 18 residues. Germline V gene lookup returns CDR1 SGDLS and CDR2 YYNGEE. After removal of 10 bases from V and 0 bases from J, the junction contained 13 bases not matched to a gene. CDR3 nucleotides: TGTGCCGCCTCCCCGGGACTAGCGGGACCGAGCTCCTACAATGAGCAGTTCTTC. It specifies CAASPGLAGPSSYNEQFF.

This sequence joins TRBV7-9 and TRBJ2-5, with D possibly TRBD2 on 6 matching bases. The CDR3 spans 14 residues. The germline gives CDR1 SEHNR, CDR2 FQNEAQ (reference sequence). V shed 5 bases and J shed 8 bases, with 18 bases lying between them. This CDR3 is CASSQPLGGETQYF. The CDR3 DNA follows: TGTGCCAGCAGCCAGCCTTTGGGGGGTGAAACCCAGTACTTC.

This chain joins TRBV7-2 and TRBJ2-7; D unclear. This CDR3 is 13 amino acids long. The germline gives CDR1 SGHTA, CDR2 FQGNSA. V gave up 5 bases and J gave up 5 bases, with 13 bases separating them. CDR3 loop: CASSLAVGNEQYF. The CDR3 DNA reads TGTGCCAGCAGCCTCGCGGTAGGTAACGAGCAGTACTTC.

The genes are TRBV7-9 and TRBJ2-2, with a possible D match to TRBD2 (5 bases). The CDR3 loop spans 17 amino acids. Germline CDR1 reads SEHNR; CDR2 reads FQNEAQ (reference sequence). Trimming stripped 1 base from V and 4 bases from J, with 16 bases between. CDR3 coding DNA: TGTGCCAGCAGCTTAGATGGAGTGAGGGTGCCCACCGGGGAGCTGTTTTTT. Its protein is CASSLDGVRVPTGELFF.

V gene TRBV29-1 combines with J gene TRBJ2-3, with TRBD2 identical over 13 bases. The CDR3 is 15 amino acids. V lost 6 bases to trimming and J lost 1 base; unmatched junction nucleotides: 4. Looked up from germline, CDR1 is SQVTM and CDR2 is ANQGSEA. The CDR3 nucleotides read TGCAGCGTCCAGGGACTAGCGGGGCGCACAGATACGCAGTATTTT. This gives the protein CSVQGLAGRTDTQYF.

In this sample, this clone turned up a few times. CDR3 sequence: CASSLSSVVNTEAFF. The CDR3 bases are TGTGCCAGCAGCTTAAGTAGCGTCGTGAACACTGAAGCTTTCTTT. The J gene is TRBJ1-1, the V gene TRBV7-6; no firm D call. The CDR3 spans 15 residues. V was trimmed by 2 bases and J by 0 bases, leaving 10 bases between them. Germline V gives CDR1 SGHVS, CDR2 FNYEAQ.

The rearrangement uses TRBV5-1 and TRBJ1-4; 8 bases line up with TRBD1. Germline loops: CDR1 SGHRS, CDR2 YFSETQ. Unmatched junction bases numbered 14, after V lost 4 bases and J lost 12 bases. The CDR3 is 15 residues long. The CDR3 reads CASSPLGTGERELFF. The CDR3 DNA follows: TGCGCCAGCAGCCCGTTAGGGACAGGTGAGCGGGAACTGTTTTTT.

This clone was detected only a few times. The chain joins TRBV10-3 to TRBJ2-7; D is uncertain. Germline V gene sequence: CDR1 ENHRY, CDR2 SYGVKD. Trimming pared 0 bases from V and 3 bases from J, leaving 3 bases between. The CDR3 length is 12 residues. The CDR3 bases are TGTGCCATCAGTGAGTCCCTCTACGAGCAGTACTTC. Amino acid sequence: CAISESLYEQYF.

CDR3 region: CASSESLGAVTDTQYF. The CDR3 DNA sequence: TGTGCCAGCAGTGAATCCCTAGGAGCGGTTACAGATACGCAGTATTTT. The genes are TRBV2 and TRBJ2-3; possibly TRBD2 for D (5 bases). Germline-derived CDR1 and CDR2 are SNHLY and FYNNEI. With 2 bases removed from V and 3 bases from J, the gap between germline ends came to 15 bases. CDR3 length: 16 amino acids.

V gene TRBV28 combines with J gene TRBJ2-1; D is uncertain. CDR1 MDHEN and CDR2 SYDVKM come from the germline V gene. The V end was cut by 10 bases, the J end by 4 bases, with 11 bases between. The CDR3 runs to 12 residues. The CDR3 loop reads CATKTPYNEQFF. DNA for the CDR3: TGTGCCACCAAGACACCGTACAATGAGCAGTTCTTC. The entire variable domain, with the rest obtained from reference TRBV28 and TRBJ2-1, is as follows: DVKVTQSSRYLVKRTGEKVFLECVQDMDHENMFWYRQDPGLGLRLIYFSYDVKMKEKGDIPEGYSVSREKKERFSLILESASTNQTSMYLCATKTPYNEQFFGPGTRLTVL.

The V call is TRBV23-1, the J call TRBJ1-2; 11 bases agree with TRBD1. TRBV23-1 is classed as an ORF, of uncertain function. CDR3 length: 16 residues. Trimming took 6 bases from V and 5 from J; bases not matched to a gene: 11. In nucleotides, the CDR3 is TGCGCCAGCAGGCCCCCGAGGGACAGGGGGTTGTATGGCTACACCTTC. The encoded protein is CASRPPRDRGLYGYTF.